Shown below are 19 T cell receptor beta chains from a single sample sequenced in a study of T cells in Graves' hyperthyroidism and ophthalmopathy. Researchers amplified the TCR beta CDR3 regions from RNA transcripts. The primer set for the first-round RT-PCR of the TCR CDR3 was HTBI. One entry per CDR3 protein, called by TCRdb with MiXCR from the multiplex PCR reads. The sample consists of under 350,000 distinct CDR3 sequences, around a sixth of them appearing once. The material sequenced was blood. The receptor source for this set is a woman in her forties or fifties with Graves' hyperthyroidism.

V is TRBV6-2 or TRBV6-3 and J is TRBJ2-1, with a tentative D call TRBD2 (7 bases). V was cut by 0 bases and J by 8 bases, with 17 bases left in between. The CDR3 totals 16 residues. CDR1 and CDR2 (germline): MNHEY, SVGEGT. CDR3 bases: TGTGCCAGCAGTTACTCTGAGGGGGGGGGCGTCCATGAGCAGTTCTTC. It is translated as CASSYSEGGGVHEQFF.

This chain connects TRBV14 to TRBJ1-6; D is ambiguous. Germline CDR1 reads SGHDN; CDR2 reads FVKESK. Trimming removed 0 bases at V and 8 bases at J, with 20 bases between. The CDR3 sequence is 18 residues long. CDR3 sequence: CASSQDRESNGVYSPLHF. DNA for the CDR3: TGTGCCAGCAGCCAAGATCGGGAATCGAACGGAGTATATTCACCCCTCCACTTT. The variable domain in full, completed from reference TRBV14 and TRBJ1-6, reads EAGVTQFPSHSVIEKGQTVTLRCDPISGHDNLYWYRRVMGKEIKFLLHFVKESKQDESGMPNNRFLAERTGGTYSTLKVQPAELEDSGVYFCASSQDRESNGVYSPLHFGNGTRLTVT.

The chain carries TRBV6-1 and TRBJ2-1; the match to TRBD2 covers 12 bases. V lost 6 bases to trimming and J lost 10 bases; unmatched junction nucleotides: 13. The CDR3 is made up of 16 amino acids. Germline V lookup: CDR1 MNHNS, CDR2 SASEGT. The CDR3 DNA sequence: TGTGCCAGCAGCCACCGGACTAGCGGGACTCCGGTCGAGCAGTTCTTC. Its protein is CASSHRTSGTPVEQFF.

The CDR3 reads CASRQTSYEQYF. CDR3 in DNA: TGTGCCAGCAGGCAGACTAGCTACGAGCAGTACTTC. The chain uses TRBV6-2 or TRBV6-3 and TRBJ2-7; the D gene is possibly TRBD2 (6 bases). The CDR3 sequence is 12 residues long. The germline V gene has CDR1 MNHEY and CDR2 SVGEGT. Deletions cut 6 bases from V and 3 bases from J, with 9 bases between.

This clonotype showed up many times. The CDR3 DNA reads as TGTGCCAGCAGCCAAGAAAGGTACACTGAAGCTTTCTTT. Its protein product is CASSQERYTEAFF. The chain has TRBV3-1 and TRBJ1-1; D call uncertain. This CDR3 contains 13 residues. Trimming removed 0 bases from V and 3 bases from J, with 5 bases in between. The germline gives CDR1 LGHDT, CDR2 YNNKEL (reference sequence). Variable domain in full (rest from reference TRBV3-1 and TRBJ1-1): DTAVSQTPKYLVTQMGNDKSIKCEQNLGHDTMYWYKQDSKKFLKIMFSYNNKELIINETVPNRFSPKSPDKAHLNLHINSLELGDSAVYFCASSQERYTEAFFGQGTRLTVV.

DNA of the CDR3: TGTGCCAGCAGTTTCTCCGGGACTAGCGGGACGGGTGAGCAGTTCTTC. Residues: CASSFSGTSGTGEQFF. The rearrangement joins TRBV7-2 to TRBJ2-1; 13 nucleotides align to TRBD2. Germline CDR1 reads SGHTA; CDR2 reads FQGNSA. Unmatched junction bases numbered 11, after V lost 6 bases and J lost 9 bases. The CDR3 has 16 residues. The full variable domain, in which reference TRBV7-2 and TRBJ2-1 provide the parts outside the CDR3, is GAGVSQSPSNKVTEKGKDVELRCDPISGHTALYWYRQSLGQGLEFLIYFQGNSAPDKSGLPSDRFSAERTGGSVSTLTIQRTQQEDSAVYLCASSFSGTSGTGEQFFGPGTRLTVL.

This clonotype was detected a few times. CDR3 in amino acids: CASSPPGTGGRAFF. In DNA, the CDR3 is TGTGCCAGCAGCCCACCTGGGACAGGGGGTCGGGCTTTCTTT. This sequence joins TRBV11-2 and TRBJ1-1; 11 bases are shared with TRBD1. The junction had 10 bases not matched to a gene; V was cut back by 5 bases and J by 11 bases. The CDR3 is 14 amino acids. The germline V gene encodes CDR1 SGHAT and CDR2 FQNNGV.

There are a few counts of this clonotype. This chain uses TRBV10-1 with TRBJ2-5; 9 bases map to TRBD2. This CDR3 has 19 amino acids. Germline CDR1 and CDR2: WNHNN and SYGVQD (reference sequence). V lost 2 bases to trimming and J lost 0 bases; unmatched junction nucleotides: 13. In DNA, the CDR3 is TGCGCCAGCAGTGAGGTTTGGTCTGTGGTAGCGGGGGACCAAGAGACCCAGTACTTC. Translating it yields CASSEVWSVVAGDQETQYF.

For this clonotype: The junction shows a germline mismatch at one end, possibly a read error. The chain employs TRBV28 and TRBJ1-6; D not certain. Germline V gene lookup returns CDR1 MDHEN and CDR2 SYDVKM. The CDR3 runs 15 residues. CDR3: CASSPRKALGSRLHF. The CDR3 nucleotides read TGTGCCAGCAGTCCCCGAAAGGCCTTGGGTTCACGCCTCCACTTT.

This clonotype has a handful of counts. J is TRBJ2-2 and V is TRBV19; a weak D match, TRBD2 (6 bases). Trimming pared 6 bases from V and 7 bases from J, leaving 18 bases between. From germline, CDR1 is LNHDA and CDR2 SQIVND (reference sequence). This CDR3 is 15 amino acids long. DNA of the CDR3: TGTGCCAGTAGGTACGGGAGTGGAAAAGGCGGGGAGCTGTTTTTT. It encodes CASRYGSGKGGELFF.

This clonotype showed up many times. The chain has TRBV11-2 and TRBJ2-3; a possible D gene is TRBD2 (5 bases). The CDR3 runs to 19 residues. Germline CDR1 is SGHAT and CDR2 is FQNNGV. The germline V and J ends were trimmed by 5 bases and 1 base, with 25 bases remaining between them. The CDR3 DNA reads as TGTGCCAGCAGCCCCGGACCTTACTTGTATGAGGGCCGCACAGATACGCAGTATTTT. The encoded protein is CASSPGPYLYEGRTDTQYF.

The chain joins TRBV6-1 to TRBJ1-1; D remains ambiguous. Germline values: CDR1 MNHNS, CDR2 SASEGT. The ends were cut back, 5 bases at V and 0 bases at J, with 25 bases in the middle. The CDR3 has 19 residues. This CDR3 reads CASSLVDRWEAGLNTEAFF. The CDR3 DNA follows: TGTGCCAGCAGTTTAGTGGACCGTTGGGAGGCTGGGTTGAACACTGAAGCTTTCTTT.

This clonotype came up a few times. The V call is TRBV6-2 or TRBV6-3, the J call TRBJ1-4; 7 nucleotides align to TRBD1. This CDR3 is 13 amino acids long. From germline, CDR1 is MNHEY and CDR2 SVGEGT. Trimming took 5 bases from V and 5 from J; bases not matched to a gene: 2. The CDR3 reads CASSDRENEKLFF. CDR3 nucleotide sequence: TGTGCCAGCAGTGACAGGGAAAATGAAAAACTGTTTTTT.

V gene TRBV3-1 combines with J gene TRBJ2-2; 7 positions agree with TRBD1. The CDR3 consists of 15 residues. Trimming took 5 bases from V and 4 from J; bases not matched to a gene: 7. CDR1 is LGHDT, CDR2 YNNKEL, per germline (reference sequence). CDR3 region: CASSSTGFGTGELFF. Here the CDR3 DNA reads TGTGCCAGCAGCTCGACAGGGTTTGGCACCGGGGAGCTGTTTTTT.

This clonotype has more than one count but fewer than ten. CDR3 DNA: TGCGCCAGCAGCCCCCAGGGAGAGGGAGGCTACAATGAGCAGTTCTTC. Translated, it gives CASSPQGEGGYNEQFF. This chain links TRBV4-1 with TRBJ2-1, with D possibly being TRBD2 (6 bases). Deletions cut 4 bases from V and 3 bases from J, with 16 bases between. Germline V gene data show CDR1 as MGHRA and CDR2 as YSYEKL. CDR3 length: 16 amino acids.

The table lists this clonotype with many counts. The CDR3 here is CASSTPRQDPIGYTYEQYF. DNA for the CDR3: TGTGCCAGCAGTACTCCACGACAGGACCCTATCGGATATACCTACGAGCAGTACTTC. This sequence joins TRBV28 and TRBJ2-7; D is perhaps TRBD1 (6 bases). From germline, CDR1 is MDHEN and CDR2 SYDVKM. CDR3 size: 19 residues. V lost 5 bases and J lost 2, with 28 bases in between.

In this sample, this clonotype turned up many times. The V gene is TRBV20-1, the J gene TRBJ1-5, with D maybe TRBD1 (6 bases). The V and J ends lost 3 bases and 5 bases respectively, with 14 bases between them. Germline V gives CDR1 DFQATT, CDR2 SNEGSKA (reference sequence). This CDR3 has 14 amino acids. CDR3 amino acids: CSASRQVNDQPQHF. The CDR3 DNA follows: TGCAGTGCTAGTCGACAGGTGAACGATCAGCCCCAGCATTTT.

V usage is TRBV12-3 or TRBV12-4 and J usage is TRBJ2-5; 9 nucleotides agree with TRBD2. The CDR3 contains 15 residues. J was trimmed by 5 bases and V by 6 bases; bases with no gene match: 10. Written as DNA, the CDR3 is TGTGCCAGCAGCGTTTCGGCGGGGGGGCCGGAGACCCAGTACTTC. It yields the protein CASSVSAGGPETQYF.

This clonotype has more than one count but fewer than ten. The chain carries TRBV30 and TRBJ1-2; 7 bases map to TRBD1. V gave up 5 bases and J gave up 3 bases; unmatched junction bases: 12. Germline-derived CDR1 and CDR2 are GTSNPN and SVGIG (reference sequence). CDR3 length: 15 residues. The CDR3 nucleotides read TGTGCCTGGGCGAAACAGGGGTTGATTGACTATGGCTACACCTTC. Its protein is CAWAKQGLIDYGYTF.